The present TCR beta chain was sequenced within a study of T-cell reconstitution after alpha-beta-depleted transplantation in children. The sample holds many counts of this clonotype. Its antigen is currently unknown. A library of TCRbeta sequences, prepared with unique molecular identifiers, was generated. From the PCR reads, TCRdb called clonotypes with MiXCR, one entry per CDR3 protein. The table has 670,000 or so distinct CDR3 sequences, around 13% seen once. The CDR3 totals 11 residues. V gave up 4 bases and J gave up 8 bases, with 8 bases separating them. CDR1 and CDR2 from the germline V gene are SEHNR and FQNEAQ (reference sequence). Findings and limits, study-wide: The origin of high day-60 TCRbeta diversity in some patients lay in surviving recipient T cells and thymic progenitors.

The chain couples TRBV7-9 to TRBJ1-1, with a tentative D call TRBD1 (5 bases). The TCR was taken from a girl aged 2-10 years with congenital amegakaryocytic thrombocytopenia, due to receive a stem cell transplant. Sample: PBMCs, taken before TCRalphabeta/CD19-depleted stem cell transplant. The DNA for the CDR3 is TGTGCCAGCAGCTGGGGGAGCGAAGCTTTCTTT. It specifies CASSWGSEAFF. The whole variable domain, filled in from reference TRBV7-9 and TRBJ1-1, reads DTGVSQNPRHKITKRGQNVTFRCDPISEHNRLYWYRQTLGQGPEFLTYFQNEAQLEKSRLLSDRFSAERPKGSFSTLEIQRTEQGDSAMYLCASSWGSEAFFGQGTRLTVV.